This paragraph reports one T cell receptor beta chain. Its antigen is still unknown. The data are from a study of OX40 agonist ivuxolimab in advanced cancers. The wider study: An anti-OX40 (CD134) antibody with agonistic activity, ivuxolimab, was administered to patients. Hepatocellular carcinoma, melanoma, renal cell or head and neck cancer affected the dose-escalation patients.

Overall study findings and caveats: Partly responding patients at 0.1-3.0 mg/kg showed some of the smallest clonal expansion.

Assay used: immunoSEQ multiplex PCR; TCRdb lists only in-frame clones, some missing. This table has around 48,000 clones, around 77% appearing once. In germline, CDR1 is LNHNV, CDR2 YYDKDF (reference sequence). This CDR3 has 19 residues. V was pared by 1 base and J by 3 bases, with 15 bases of the junction left unmatched. The chain has TRBV15 and TRBJ2-7; 10 nucleotides align to TRBD2. This material consisted of CD4+ or CD8+ T cells sorted from blood, taken in a trial of the OX40 agonist ivuxolimab. This receptor was identified in an adult with an advanced solid tumor such as melanoma, head and neck, liver or kidney cancer. Here the CDR3 reads CATSRVFLPGLAPLYEQYF. Here the CDR3 DNA reads TGTGCCACCAGCAGAGTTTTCCTCCCGGGACTAGCGCCCCTCTACGAGCAGTACTTC. Drawing the rest from reference TRBV15 and TRBJ2-7, the complete variable domain is DAMVIQNPRYQVTQFGKPVTLSCSQTLNHNVMYWYQQKSSQAPKLLFHYYDKDFNNEADTPDNFQSRRPNTSFCFLDIRSPGLGDTAMYLCATSRVFLPGLAPLYEQYFGPGTRLTVT.